The sequence of this T cell receptor (beta chain) was determined in a study of CD8 T cells in ankylosing spondylitis. Making the TCR beta libraries involved quantitative 5'-RACE with molecular barcodes. TCRdb independently ran MiXCR on the 5' RACE reads; one entry per CDR3 protein. The sample contains 250,000 to 350,000 distinct CDR3 sequences, roughly 20% of which appear only once. This CDR3 region has 16 residues. CDR1 is SGHRS and CDR2 is YFSETQ in the germline V gene. The ends were cut back, 5 bases at V and 3 bases at J, with 17 bases in the middle. Findings and caveats of the study: Before this, some motif variants had been reported in reactive arthritis synovial fluid and blood. Within ankylosing spondylitis blood, a TCR beta motif made up of seven or eight highly homologous variants appeared to be characteristic. As reported, disease-linked clones showed significant enrichment in matched ankylosing spondylitis synovial fluid.

Comment on this clonotype: Its target is not known.

V is TRBV5-1 and J is TRBJ2-2; a possible D gene is TRBD1 (6 bases). The sample taken for sequencing was blood, either unsorted or a sorted T cell fraction (not recorded which). This TCR came from a male donor with ankylosing spondylitis or in good health (not recorded which). CDR3 sequence (DNA): TGCGCCAGCAGTTATACGGCACAGGGCGACACCGGGGAGCTGTTTTTT. Its protein product is CASSYTAQGDTGELFF.